These 5 T cell receptor beta chains originate from one sample sequenced in a study of blood T cells in healthy people across ages. PCR was performed a second time for 7 to 11 cycles using a sample-barcoded 5' primer and a J-beta primer mix. TCRdb re-called the 5' RACE reads through MiXCR, storing one row per CDR3 protein. The table records about 970,000 distinct CDR3 sequences, 51% of them present only once. Sequencing input: blood. The receptors stem from a woman between 55 and 75 years old in good health.

This clonotype came up a few times. The V and J genes are TRBV4-1 and TRBJ2-7; 7 bases map to TRBD1. Losses at the gene ends were 1 base for V and 2 bases for J; bases not matched to a gene: 5. Germline-derived CDR1 and CDR2 are MGHRA and YSYEKL. The CDR3 consists of 15 residues. The DNA for the CDR3 is TGCGCCAGCAGCCAAGTGGTACAGGGGACCTACGAGCAGTACTTC. Amino acids: CASSQVVQGTYEQYF.

This clonotype was detected a few times. The chain links TRBV28 to TRBJ2-4; D gene unclear. Trimming took 3 bases from V and 2 from J, leaving 14 bases between them. The CDR3 runs 16 residues. Germline lookup yields CDR1 MDHEN and CDR2 SYDVKM. The CDR3 coding sequence is TGTGCCAGCAGTTTTCACCGGGTTGGGACCAAAAACATTCAGTACTTC. This gives the protein CASSFHRVGTKNIQYF. Full variable domain (outside the CDR3, taken from reference TRBV28 and TRBJ2-4): DVKVTQSSRYLVKRTGEKVFLECVQDMDHENMFWYRQDPGLGLRLIYFSYDVKMKEKGDIPEGYSVSREKKERFSLILESASTNQTSMYLCASSFHRVGTKNIQYFGAGTRLSVL.

In DNA form, the CDR3 reads TGTGCCAGCAGTTTATCGTCTAGAGGGTACGAGCAGTACTTC. Translating gives CASSLSSRGYEQYF. This chain links TRBV27 with TRBJ2-7, with D possibly being TRBD2 (5 bases). The CDR3 extends over 14 amino acids. The V gene's germline CDR1 is MNHEY and CDR2 SMNVEV (reference sequence). With 0 bases removed from V and 4 bases from J, the gap between germline ends came to 10 bases.

The chain recombines TRBV5-1 with TRBJ2-1, with 7 bases fitting TRBD2. This CDR3 region has 14 residues. The ends lost 0 bases at V and 6 bases at J; junction bases unmatched: 3. The germline gives CDR1 SGHRS, CDR2 YFSETQ. This CDR3 is CASSLEGGSNEQFF. Here the CDR3 DNA reads TGCGCCAGCAGCTTGGAGGGCGGGAGCAATGAGCAGTTCTTC.

The chain joins TRBV6-1 to TRBJ2-4; TRBD1 matches at 8 bases. Germline V CDR1 and CDR2: MNHNS, SASEGT. The J segment lost 0 bases and the V segment lost 5 bases, leaving 3 bases of the junction unmatched. This CDR3 contains 15 residues. The CDR3 is CASSSGGAAKNIQYF. The CDR3 coding sequence is TGTGCCAGCAGTTCAGGGGGCGCAGCCAAAAACATTCAGTACTTC.